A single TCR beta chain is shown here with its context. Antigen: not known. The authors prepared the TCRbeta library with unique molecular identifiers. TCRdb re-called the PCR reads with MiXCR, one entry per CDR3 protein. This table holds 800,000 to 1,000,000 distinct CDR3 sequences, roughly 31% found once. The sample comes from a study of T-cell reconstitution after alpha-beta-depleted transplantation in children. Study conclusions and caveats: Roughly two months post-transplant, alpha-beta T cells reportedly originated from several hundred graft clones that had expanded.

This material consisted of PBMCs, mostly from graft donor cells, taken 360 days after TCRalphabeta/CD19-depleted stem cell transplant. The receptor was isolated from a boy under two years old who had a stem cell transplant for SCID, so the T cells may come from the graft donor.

The CDR3 DNA follows: TGTGCCAGCAGTGATTTCGGGGGGGGCCTGTCACCCCTCCACTTT. Translation: CASSDFGGGLSPLHF. The V call is TRBV25-1, the J call TRBJ1-6; D may be TRBD1 (6 bases). Germline loops: CDR1 MGHDK, CDR2 SYGVNS. Trimming left V 3 bases short and J 10 bases short, with 16 bases between. The CDR3 is made up of 15 amino acids.